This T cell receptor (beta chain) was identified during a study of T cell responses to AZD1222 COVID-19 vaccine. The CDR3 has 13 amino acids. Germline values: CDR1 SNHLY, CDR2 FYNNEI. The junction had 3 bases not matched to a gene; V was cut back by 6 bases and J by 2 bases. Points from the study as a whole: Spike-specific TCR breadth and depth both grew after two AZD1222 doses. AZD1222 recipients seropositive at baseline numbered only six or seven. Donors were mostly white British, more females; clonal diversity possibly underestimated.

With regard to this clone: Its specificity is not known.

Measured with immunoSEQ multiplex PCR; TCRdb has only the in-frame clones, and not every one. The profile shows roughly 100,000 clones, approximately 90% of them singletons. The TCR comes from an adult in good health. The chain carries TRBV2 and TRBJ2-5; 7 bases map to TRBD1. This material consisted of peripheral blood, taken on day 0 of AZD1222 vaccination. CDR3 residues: CASSPDRQETQYF. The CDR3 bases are TGTGCCAGCAGCCCGGACAGGCAAGAGACCCAGTACTTC.